This T cell receptor beta chain was retrieved from a study of CD8 T cells in Susac syndrome. With random hexamers, 0.5 to 1 ug RNA was reverse transcribed. TCRdb reprocessed the immunoSEQ multiplex PCR reads via MiXCR and lists one record per CDR3 protein. The sample records 250,000 to 350,000 distinct CDR3 sequences, about 85% being singletons. There are a few counts of this clonotype. The multiple sclerosis controls were treatment-naive patients affected by stable or active relapsing-remitting disease. The sequence was obtained from a human donor with multiple sclerosis. Sequenced material: CD8+ T cells from PBMCs.

CDR3 region: CASSILRGLNTEAFF. The CDR3 DNA follows: TGTGCCAGTAGTATCCTCAGGGGATTGAACACTGAAGCTTTCTTT. The V call is TRBV19, the J call TRBJ1-1; TRBD1 is a possible D gene (6 bases). Trimming took 3 bases from V and 0 from J, leaving 11 bases between them. Germline V lookup: CDR1 LNHDA, CDR2 SQIVND (reference sequence). The CDR3 extends over 15 amino acids. The whole variable domain, filled in from reference TRBV19 and TRBJ1-1, reads DGGITQSPKYLFRKEGQNVTLSCEQNLNHDAMYWYRQDPGQGLRLIYYSQIVNDFQKGDIAEGYSVSREKKESFPLTVTSAQKNPTAFYLCASSILRGLNTEAFFGQGTRLTVV.